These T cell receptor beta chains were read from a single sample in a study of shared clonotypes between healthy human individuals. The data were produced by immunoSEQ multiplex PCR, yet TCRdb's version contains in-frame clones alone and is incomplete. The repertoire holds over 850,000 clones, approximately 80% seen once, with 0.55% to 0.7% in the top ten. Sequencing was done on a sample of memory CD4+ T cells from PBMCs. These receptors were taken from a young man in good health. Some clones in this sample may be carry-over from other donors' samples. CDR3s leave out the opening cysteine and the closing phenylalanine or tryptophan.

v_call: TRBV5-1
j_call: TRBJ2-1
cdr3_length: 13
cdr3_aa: ASSLLSSGNNEQF

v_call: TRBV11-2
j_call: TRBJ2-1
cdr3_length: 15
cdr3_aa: ASSPLRLAGDKNEQF

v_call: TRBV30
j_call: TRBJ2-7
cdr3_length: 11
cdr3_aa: AWSKSGPSEQY

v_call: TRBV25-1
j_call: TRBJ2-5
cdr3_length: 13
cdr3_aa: ASSAGTAYQETQY

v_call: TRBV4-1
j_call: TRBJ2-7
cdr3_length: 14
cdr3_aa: ASSQDGLAGRGEQY

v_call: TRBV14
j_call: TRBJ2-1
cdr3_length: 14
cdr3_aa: ASSQDIGTVYNEQF

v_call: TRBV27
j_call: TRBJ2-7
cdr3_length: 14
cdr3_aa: ASSLQAWKPGSEQY

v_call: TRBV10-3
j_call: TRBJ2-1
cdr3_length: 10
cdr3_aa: AIRRDPNEQF

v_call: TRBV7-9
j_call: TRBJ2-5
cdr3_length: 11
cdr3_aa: ASSLAGIETQY

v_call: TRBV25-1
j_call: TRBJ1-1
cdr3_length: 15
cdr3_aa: ASEERDSKRMNTEAF

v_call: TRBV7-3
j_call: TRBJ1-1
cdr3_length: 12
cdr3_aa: ASSLDRGAAEAF

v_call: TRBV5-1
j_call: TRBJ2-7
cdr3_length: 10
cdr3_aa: ASSFRGSEQY

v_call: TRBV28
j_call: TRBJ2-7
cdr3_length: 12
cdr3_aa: ASSINDAVYEQY

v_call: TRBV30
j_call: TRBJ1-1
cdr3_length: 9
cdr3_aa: AADTYTEAF

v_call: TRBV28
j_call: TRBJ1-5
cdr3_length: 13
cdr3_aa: ASRPPGSPNQPQH

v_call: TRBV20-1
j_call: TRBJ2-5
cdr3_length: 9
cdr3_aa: STPRGETQY

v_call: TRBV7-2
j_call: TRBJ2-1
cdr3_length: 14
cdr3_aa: ASSLAGTSGKNEQF

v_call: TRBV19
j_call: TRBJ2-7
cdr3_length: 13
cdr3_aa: ASSPGGQGFYEQY

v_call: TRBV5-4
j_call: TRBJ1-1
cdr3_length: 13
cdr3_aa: ASSPPGARNTEAF

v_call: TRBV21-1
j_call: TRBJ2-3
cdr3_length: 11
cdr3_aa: ASTDEGTDTQY

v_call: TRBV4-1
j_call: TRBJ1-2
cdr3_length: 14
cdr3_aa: ASSQHFRDSMYGYT

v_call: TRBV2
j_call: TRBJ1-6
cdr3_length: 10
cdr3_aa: ASQSRSSPLH

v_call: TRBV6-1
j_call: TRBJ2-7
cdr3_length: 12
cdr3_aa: ASRGGLSSYEQY

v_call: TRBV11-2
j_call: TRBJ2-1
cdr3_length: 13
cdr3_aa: ASRGLAGGLDEQF

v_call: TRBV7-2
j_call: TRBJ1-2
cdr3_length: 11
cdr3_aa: ASSLEVDYGYT

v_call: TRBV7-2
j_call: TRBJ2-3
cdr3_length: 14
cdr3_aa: ASSFLPIQFTDTQY

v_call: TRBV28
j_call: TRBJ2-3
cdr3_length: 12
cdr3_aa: ASYAQDFTDTQY

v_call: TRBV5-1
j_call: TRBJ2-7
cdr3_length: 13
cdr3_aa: ASSLVAGGDREQY

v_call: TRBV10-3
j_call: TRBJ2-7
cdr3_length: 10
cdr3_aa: AISESIYEQY

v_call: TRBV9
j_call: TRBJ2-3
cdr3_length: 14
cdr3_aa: ASSDSGRSRTDTQY

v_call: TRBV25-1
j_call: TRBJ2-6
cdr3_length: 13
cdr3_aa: ASSESLSGANVLT

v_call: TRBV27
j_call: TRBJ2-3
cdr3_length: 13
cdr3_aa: ASSSPAGYTDTQY

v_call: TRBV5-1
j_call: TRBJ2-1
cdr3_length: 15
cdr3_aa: ASSPTSGRAWVVFQF

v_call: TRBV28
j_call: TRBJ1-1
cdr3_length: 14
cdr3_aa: ASSPQDGDRWIEAF

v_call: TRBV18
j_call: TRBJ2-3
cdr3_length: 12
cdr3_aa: ASSPGRGTDTQY

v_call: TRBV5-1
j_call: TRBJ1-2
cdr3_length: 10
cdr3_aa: ASSLERHGYT

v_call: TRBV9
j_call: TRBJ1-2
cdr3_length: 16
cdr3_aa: ASSVLSAGGKDNYGYT

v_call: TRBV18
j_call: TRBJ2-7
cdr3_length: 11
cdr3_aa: ASSPGHLYEQY

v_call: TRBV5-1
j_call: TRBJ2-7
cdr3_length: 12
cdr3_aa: ASSLDSEPYEQY